What follows are 2 T cell receptor beta chains derived from one specimen sequenced in a study of CD8 T cells in ankylosing spondylitis. From the 5' RACE reads, TCRdb called clonotypes with MiXCR, one entry per CDR3 protein. In the table there are roughly 130,000 distinct CDR3 sequences, around 9.3% of which are singletons. Input material: blood, either unsorted or a sorted T cell fraction (not recorded which). The receptor set was obtained from a male donor with ankylosing spondylitis or in good health (not recorded which).

The chain links TRBV5-1 to TRBJ2-7; 9 positions agree with TRBD1. J was trimmed by 4 bases and V by 4 bases; bases with no gene match: 6. The CDR3 extends over 14 amino acids. The germline CDR1 and CDR2 sequences are SGHRS and YFSETQ. The CDR3: CASSTLTGGYEQYF. CDR3 nucleotides: TGCGCCAGCAGCACCCTGACAGGGGGTTACGAGCAGTACTTC.

J is TRBJ2-3 and V is TRBV5-1, with D unresolved. CDR1 is SGHRS and CDR2 is YFSETQ in the germline V gene. Trimming cost V 0 bases and J 0 bases, with 11 bases left between them. The CDR3 consists of 16 residues. DNA of the CDR3: TGCGCCAGCAGCTTGGGCAGCAGCCTTAGCACAGATACGCAGTATTTT. As protein: CASSLGSSLSTDTQYF.